Listed below are T cell receptor beta chains from one sample, sequenced in a study of T-cell reconstitution after alpha-beta-depleted transplantation in children. MiXCR, run by TCRdb on the PCR reads, gives a single entry per CDR3 protein. The sample holds 240,000 or so distinct CDR3 sequences, approximately 12% seen once. Sequencing used PBMCs from the stem cell graft donor, obtained from the stem cell graft. The receptors were sampled from a human donor who donated a stem cell graft to a child with acute lymphoblastic leukemia. The CDR3 runs from the conserved cysteine through the conserved F or W. The D gene is left open where the match is weak. Clone size, where shown, is once, few, many, or a class for clones that have expanded.

>TRBJ2-2|many|.|TRBV6-5
TGTGCCAGCCTGGCGGGGAGGCACACCGGGGAGCTGTTTTTT
CASLAGRHTGELFF
>TRBJ2-7|many|TRBD1|TRBV6-1
TGTGCCAGCAGTGGAATGACAGGGAGTATCTCCGAGCAGTACTTC
CASSGMTGSISEQYF
>TRBJ2-7|few|.|TRBV6-5
TGTGCCAGCAGACCCAGAGTCGGATCTTACGAGCAGTACTTC
CASRPRVGSYEQYF
>TRBJ2-6|many|TRBD2|TRBV7-2
TGTGCCACTCTTCTAGCGGGTGGGGCCAACGTCCTGACTTTC
CATLLAGGANVLTF
>TRBJ2-1|many|TRBD2|TRBV6-2/TRBV6-3
TGTGCCAGCAGTGGCTACGGGACTAGCGGTTACAATGAGCAGTTCTTC
CASSGYGTSGYNEQFF
>TRBJ2-3|many|TRBD2|TRBV7-3
TGTGCCAGCAGCTACCAAGCGGGAGGGAGCACAGATACGCAGTATTTT
CASSYQAGGSTDTQYF
>TRBJ1-5|many|.|TRBV20-1
TGCAGTGCTAGAAAGGGTGGTGTAAATCAGCCCCAGCATTTT
CSARKGGVNQPQHF
>TRBJ2-7|few|.|TRBV6-5
TGTGCCAGCACAAACCACGGTGGGTCCTACGAGCAGTACTTC
CASTNHGGSYEQYF
>TRBJ2-7|.|.|TRBV30
TGTGCCTGGAAGGTAGGGGACTACGAGCAGTACTTC
CAWKVGDYEQYF
>TRBJ2-5|many|.|TRBV21-1
TGTGCCAGCAGCAACTCCGGGACAGGGGCGGGGGAGACCCAGTACTTC
CASSNSGTGAGETQYF
>TRBJ1-4|many|.|TRBV29-1
TGCAGCGCACGGGACGATTTTAGTGAAAAACTGTTTTTT
CSARDDFSEKLFF
>TRBJ1-5|many|.|TRBV20-1
TGCAGTGCCCTAAGGGATCAGCCCCAGCATTTT
CSALRDQPQHF
>TRBJ2-4|.|.|TRBV6-5
TGTGCCAGCAAGGACCCAATGGGGGCCAAAAACATTCAGTACTTC
CASKDPMGAKNIQYF
>TRBJ1-5|many|.|TRBV12-3/TRBV12-4
TGTGCCAGCAGTTTAAGAATGAGCAATCAGCCCCAGCATTTT
CASSLRMSNQPQHF
>TRBJ2-1|many|.|TRBV6-2/TRBV6-3
TGTGCCAGCAGTTACCCTCTAGGTGGGCCCCCCTACAATGAGCAGTTCTTC
CASSYPLGGPPYNEQFF
>TRBJ2-7|many|TRBD1|TRBV28
TGTGCCAGCAGTCCAGGGACAGAAGGGGTCTTC
CASSPGTEGVF
>TRBJ2-7|many|TRBD1|TRBV6-5
TGTGCCAGCAGTTACGCGGACAGGGTTGGGGAGCAGTACTTC
CASSYADRVGEQYF
>TRBJ1-1|few|.|TRBV20-1
TGCAGTGCTAGAGATCCGGGAGGGTGGGAAGTTGAAGCTTTCTTT
CSARDPGGWEVEAFF
>TRBJ2-1|many|.|TRBV7-2
TGTGCCAGCAGCTTATACCAGGGGCTCGATGAGCAGTTCTTC
CASSLYQGLDEQFF
>TRBJ2-3|many|TRBD1|TRBV12-3/TRBV12-4
TGTGCCAGCAGTTTCAGGGGGACAGATACGCAGTATTTT
CASSFRGTDTQYF
>TRBJ1-1|.|.|TRBV7-9
TGTGCCAGCAGCCGACTGGTGAACACTGAAGCTTTCTTT
CASSRLVNTEAFF
>TRBJ2-3|.|TRBD2|TRBV11-2
TGTGCCAGCAGCTTAAGGCCTAGCGGGGGGGTTAGCACAGATACGCAGTATTTT
CASSLRPSGGVSTDTQYF
>TRBJ2-1|.|.|TRBV24-1
TGTGCCACCAGTCCATCGACAACATCCAATGAGCAGTTCTTC
CATSPSTTSNEQFF
>TRBJ2-7|.|.|TRBV3-1
TGTGCCAGCAGCCAAGGGCACCTCTACGAGCAGTACTTC
CASSQGHLYEQYF
>TRBJ1-1|many|TRBD1|TRBV20-1
TGCAGTGCTGGAAACAGGGGAGGTCTAGGGTACGTAATCTTT
CSAGNRGGLGYVIF
>TRBJ2-5|many|TRBD2|TRBV6-5
TGTGCCAGCAGTTCAGGACTAGCGGGGTTCCAAGAGACCCAGTACTTC
CASSSGLAGFQETQYF
>TRBJ2-1|.|.|TRBV2
TGTGCCAGCAGTGATACAAAGCCTGAGCAGTTCTTC
CASSDTKPEQFF
>TRBJ2-7|once|.|TRBV1
TGCACCAGCAGCCAAGCCTCCTACGAGCAGTACTTC
CTSSQASYEQYF
>TRBJ2-4|many|.|TRBV6-1
TGTGCCAGCAGTGAAGAGGGGGGAATGGGCACAAAAAACATTCAGTACTTC
CASSEEGGMGTKNIQYF
>TRBJ1-1|many|.|TRBV10-2
TGCGCCAGCAGTGAAGGTCTCTCGACAGGAAGAGATTCTGAAGCTTTCTTT
CASSEGLSTGRDSEAFF
>TRBJ2-4|.|TRBD1|TRBV20-1
TGCTGTGCGGCGACAGGGAACGGACAGTATAATAAAAACATTCAGTACTTC
CCAATGNGQYNKNIQYF
>TRBJ2-3|many|.|TRBV11-2
TGTGCCAGCAGCTTGTCGTCGTACCGGACACGTCACCCAGATACGCAGTATTTT
CASSLSSYRTRHPDTQYF
>TRBJ2-3|many|TRBD1|TRBV5-1
TGCGCCAGCAGACAGGGGATGACAGATACGCAGTATTTT
CASRQGMTDTQYF
>TRBJ1-1|few|TRBD1|TRBV5-1
TGCGCCAGCAGCAGACGGACAGGGAGCGACACTGAAGCTTTCTTT
CASSRRTGSDTEAFF
>TRBJ1-2|many|.|TRBV18
TGTGCCAGCTCACCACCGAAGGGAAGCTATGGCTACACCTTC
CASSPPKGSYGYTF
>TRBJ2-4|many|TRBD2|TRBV7-9
TGTGCCAGCAGATCAACCGGGACTAGCGGAGTTGCTACGTACTTC
CASRSTGTSGVATYF
>TRBJ2-7|many|TRBD1|TRBV7-8
TGTGCCAGCAGCTCCGGGGACAGGAGCTCCTACGAGCAGTACTTC
CASSSGDRSSYEQYF
>TRBJ2-1|.|TRBD2|TRBV20-1
TGCAGTGCCGTGGGTCTAGCGGGAGACAATGAGCAGTTCTTC
CSAVGLAGDNEQFF